The 15 T cell receptor beta chains in this list originate from one sample, sequenced in a study of blood T cell repertoires in COVID-19. Some clones are missing from TCRdb's copy, which holds only in-frame ones; the method was immunoSEQ multiplex PCR. This sample has just under 90,000 clones, with roughly nine tenths found just once. The sample consisted of peripheral blood. These receptors all come from a man aged 60 to 69 with acute or convalescent COVID-19.

This rearrangement joins TRBV19 to TRBJ1-2; 11 bases match TRBD1. Per germline, CDR1 LNHDA and CDR2 SQIVND (reference sequence). V trimming: 0 bases; J trimming: 7 bases; junction bases outside the gene matches: 4. The CDR3 sequence is 15 residues long. The CDR3 loop reads CASSIDRTGGRGYTF. The CDR3 DNA follows: TGTGCCAGTAGTATAGACCGGACAGGGGGCCGTGGCTACACCTTC.

The gene calls are TRBV12-3 or TRBV12-4 and TRBJ2-5, with D hard to call. V gave up 4 bases and J gave up 4 bases, with 4 bases separating them. This CDR3 region has 11 residues. CDR3 region: CASSSRETQYF. The CDR3 nucleotides read TGTGCCAGCAGTTCTCGAGAGACCCAGTACTTC.

The chain joins TRBV19 to TRBJ2-7; the D gene is possibly TRBD2 (6 bases). V was clipped by 8 bases and J by 2 bases, with 19 bases between them. The CDR3 spans 15 residues. Germline V CDR1 and CDR2: LNHDA, SQIVND (reference sequence). CDR3 residues: CASSQFWDSAYEQYF. The CDR3 DNA is TGTGCCAGTTCCCAGTTCTGGGACTCCGCCTACGAGCAGTACTTC.

This rearrangement joins TRBV6-5 to TRBJ2-1, with 8 bases matching TRBD2. The CDR3 totals 13 residues. The J segment lost 11 bases and the V segment lost 6 bases, leaving 9 bases of the junction unmatched. Germline V lookup: CDR1 MNHEY, CDR2 SVGAGI. CDR3 amino acids: CASRRTGGPKQFF. CDR3 coding DNA: TGTGCCAGCAGACGAACGGGAGGGCCTAAGCAGTTCTTC.

The chain combines TRBV6-5 with TRBJ2-3; 8 bases map to TRBD1. With V trimmed by 11 bases and J by 2 bases, 12 bases remained unmatched. The V gene's germline CDR1 is MNHEY and CDR2 SVGAGI. The CDR3 length is 15 residues. CDR3 residues: CASTPGQGLTDTQYF. DNA of the CDR3: TGTGCCTCCACACCCGGACAGGGTCTCACAGATACGCAGTATTTT.

The J gene is TRBJ2-1, the V gene TRBV7-3; TRBD1 aligns across 7 bases. V lost 8 bases and J lost 10; bases outside the gene matches: 14. The CDR3 sequence is 14 residues long. Germline V gives CDR1 SGHTA, CDR2 FQGTGA. CDR3 sequence reads: CASSVGQGDGEQFF. The CDR3 DNA is TGTGCCAGCTCCGTAGGCCAGGGGGACGGCGAGCAGTTCTTC.

The chain joins TRBV6-5 to TRBJ1-2; TRBD1 aligns across 7 bases. CDR3 length: 15 residues. Germline V gene data show CDR1 as MNHEY and CDR2 as SVGAGI. V was clipped by 6 bases and J by 7 bases; unmatched bases: 14. CDR3 DNA: TGTGCCAGCAGCCAAATCGTACAGGGGTTCATTGGCTACACCTTC. Translation gives CASSQIVQGFIGYTF.

The chain combines TRBV27 with TRBJ2-7; maybe TRBD1 (6 bases). The CDR3 covers 14 residues. Germline lookup yields CDR1 MNHEY and CDR2 SMNVEV (reference sequence). The V gene lost 5 bases and the J gene lost 2 bases, with 13 bases spanning the gap. In nucleotides, the CDR3 is TGTGCCAGCAGTCTTCGGGACACCGCCTACGAGCAGTACTTC. This encodes CASSLRDTAYEQYF.

The chain is built from TRBV6-5 and TRBJ1-2; possible D gene TRBD1, 5 bases. With 5 bases removed from V and 8 bases from J, the gap between germline ends came to 18 bases. The germline V gene has CDR1 MNHEY and CDR2 SVGAGI. CDR3 length: 14 residues. CDR3 nucleotides: TGTGCCAGCAGTCTCTACGGTGGGGCCGGGGGCTACACCTTC. Its translation: CASSLYGGAGGYTF.

The rearrangement joins TRBV2 to TRBJ2-7, with D maybe TRBD1 (6 bases). V was pared by 7 bases and J by 4 bases, with 11 bases between. The length of the CDR3 is 12 residues. The V gene's germline CDR1 is SNHLY and CDR2 FYNNEI. The CDR3 bases are TGTGCCAGCATCCGGGACAATTACGAGCAGTACTTC. It specifies CASIRDNYEQYF.

The CDR3 loop is CASSIDLRTSEGYNEQFF. As DNA, the CDR3 is TGTGCCAGTAGTATAGATCTCCGGACTAGCGAAGGATACAATGAGCAGTTCTTC. V gene TRBV19 combines with J gene TRBJ2-1, with 9 bases fitting TRBD2. The CDR3 extends over 18 amino acids. In germline, CDR1 is LNHDA, CDR2 SQIVND (reference sequence). The V segment lost 0 bases and the J segment 4 bases; nucleotides outside the gene matches: 10.

The V gene is TRBV7-2, the J gene TRBJ2-7, with D perhaps matching TRBD1 (6 bases). This CDR3 comprises 16 residues. V dropped 0 bases and J dropped 0 bases, with 12 bases sitting between them. The germline V gene encodes CDR1 SGHTA and CDR2 FQGNSA. CDR3: CASSLAGGSPSYEQYF. In DNA form, the CDR3 reads TGTGCCAGCAGCTTAGCAGGGGGTTCCCCCTCCTACGAGCAGTACTTC.

The rearrangement links TRBV6-5 to TRBJ2-3; D gene ambiguous. Germline V gives CDR1 MNHEY, CDR2 SVGAGI. The V end lost 8 bases, the J end lost 1 base, and 13 bases lay between the germline ends. The CDR3 is 14 residues long. The CDR3: CASDIVRGTDTQYF. The CDR3 coding sequence is TGTGCCAGCGACATCGTTCGTGGCACAGATACGCAGTATTTT.

The chain couples TRBV7-2 to TRBJ2-1; D is undetermined. Germline loops: CDR1 SGHTA, CDR2 FQGNSA. V was trimmed by 1 base and J by 4 bases, leaving 8 bases between them. The CDR3 sequence is 14 residues long. CDR3 coding DNA: TGTGCCAGCAGCTTAGATGCCACATACAATGAGCAGTTCTTC. It specifies CASSLDATYNEQFF.

The rearrangement links TRBV19 to TRBJ1-5, with 7 bases aligning to TRBD1. Germline lookup yields CDR1 LNHDA and CDR2 SQIVND (reference sequence). V trimming: 5 bases; J trimming: 6 bases; junction bases outside the gene matches: 7. This CDR3 has 14 amino acids. The CDR3 DNA sequence: TGTGCCAGTAGTTCCGACAGGGTGGGTCAGCCCCAGCATTTT. This codes for CASSSDRVGQPQHF.